The present T cell receptor (beta chain) was sequenced within a study of radiation and T cells in renal cell carcinoma. This CDR3 spans 13 amino acids. Trimming took 1 base from V and 7 from J, leaving 10 bases between them. CDR1 MGHRA and CDR2 YSYEKL come from the germline V gene. Time point indicated: blood 2 weeks post-SBRT. Treatment: 15 Gy SBRT to primary tumor, nephrectomy 4 weeks later. Sequenced by immunoSEQ multiplex PCR; TCRdb stores in-frame clones only, minus some. Here the sample spans about 150,000 clones, approximately 90% being singletons. Sample: blood, taken from a patient whose treatment included radiotherapy and nephrectomy. This chain uses TRBV4-1 with TRBJ1-1; D remains unclear. The receptor was isolated from a woman aged 45-65 years with renal cell carcinoma. The CDR3 DNA reads as TGCGCCAGCAGCCAAGGGGTGTACTATGAAGCTTTCTTT. Protein sequence: CASSQGVYYEAFF.